The rows below give T cell receptor beta chains drawn from one sample of a study of CD8 T cells in Susac syndrome. TCRdb analysed the immunoSEQ multiplex PCR reads with MiXCR anew, one entry per CDR3 protein. The sample contains 77,000 or so distinct CDR3 sequences, 90% to 95% of which appear only once. Sequences were obtained from CD4+ T cells from PBMCs. Every receptor here comes from a human donor with Susac syndrome. CDR3s include the opening cysteine and the closing phenylalanine or tryptophan. A D gene is named only where the DNA matches it firmly. Only some rows state a clone size, as once, few, many or a class for expanded clones.

J gene | D gene | clone size | V gene | CDR3 protein | CDR3 DNA
TRBJ2-3 | TRBD1 | - | TRBV29-1 | CSVDDGRGFTDTQYF | TGCAGCGTTGATGATGGCAGGGGGTTCACAGATACGCAGTATTTT
TRBJ2-1 | TRBD2 | - | TRBV28 | CASSLIELWRERVNEQFF | TGTGCCAGCAGTTTGATCGAACTTTGGCGGGAGAGGGTCAATGAGCAGTTCTTC
TRBJ2-5 | - | - | TRBV5-1 | CASTRVPSETQYF | TGCGCCAGCACCCGGGTTCCCTCGGAGACCCAGTACTTC
TRBJ2-5 | - | - | TRBV3-1 | CASSQYNVVTTQYF | TGTGCCAGCAGCCAATATAACGTGGTCACGACCCAGTACTTC
TRBJ2-5 | - | once | TRBV5-1 | CASSSRVEETQYF | TGCGCCAGCAGCTCGAGGGTTGAAGAGACCCAGTACTTC
TRBJ1-4 | - | - | TRBV5-1 | CASSLRAGDGEKLFF | TGCGCCAGCAGCTTGCGGGCGGGGGACGGTGAAAAACTGTTTTTT
TRBJ1-6 | - | - | TRBV5-1 | CASSRQLGDNSPLHF | TGCGCCAGCAGCCGACAGTTGGGGGATAATTCACCCCTCCACTTT
TRBJ2-7 | TRBD2 | - | TRBV28 | CASRYSGSGYEQYF | TGTGCCAGCAGATATAGCGGGAGTGGTTACGAGCAGTACTTC
TRBJ1-1 | - | - | TRBV9 | CASSVATLNTEAFF | TGTGCCAGCAGCGTAGCTACCTTGAACACTGAAGCTTTCTTT
TRBJ1-1 | TRBD1 | - | TRBV7-6 | CASSSMGQLNTEAFF | TGTGCCAGCAGCTCGATGGGACAGCTGAACACTGAAGCTTTCTTT
TRBJ2-2 | TRBD2 | - | TRBV18 | CASSLDSGRPNGELFF | TGTGCCAGCTCACTCGATAGCGGGAGGCCCAACGGGGAGCTGTTTTTT
TRBJ1-1 | - | - | TRBV7-9 | CASSPSYLNTEAFF | TGTGCCAGCAGCCCATCGTATTTGAACACTGAAGCTTTCTTT
TRBJ2-5 | - | - | TRBV4-3 | CASSQDVGSGVSTQYF | TGCGCCAGCAGCCAAGATGTCGGTTCTGGTGTGTCAACCCAGTACTTC